These T cell receptor beta chains were read from a single sample in a study of cytomegalovirus exposure and HLA in healthy donors. The method was immunoSEQ multiplex PCR; TCRdb's version includes in-frame clones alone and lacks a portion of them. Of approximately 97,000 clones in the sample, over 60% are singletons; the top ten hold 9.6%. Sequencing input: PBMCs. The receptors stem from a male donor in good health and CMV-seropositive. Each CDR3 is given with its conserved first and last residue. Fields, in order: V gene, J gene, D gene, CDR3 protein. The D gene is left open where the match is weak.

V: TRBV2
J: TRBJ2-6
D: -
CDR3: CASTSESPGANVLTF

V: TRBV28
J: TRBJ1-2
D: -
CDR3: CASSLGGGQSYGYTF

V: TRBV5-1
J: TRBJ2-2
D: TRBD2
CDR3: CASSLVASGSTGELFF

V: TRBV7-2
J: TRBJ2-3
D: TRBD2
CDR3: CASSLATSGRYSTDTQYF

V: TRBV6-5
J: TRBJ2-1
D: TRBD1
CDR3: CASSYGQVSYNEQFF

V: TRBV19
J: TRBJ2-1
D: TRBD2
CDR3: CASSRGLAGGSSYNEQFF

V: TRBV29-1
J: TRBJ2-3
D: TRBD1
CDR3: CSVEEDRGPSTDTQYF

V: TRBV7-3
J: TRBJ2-7
D: -
CDR3: CASSPTPGVYEQYF

V: TRBV7-9
J: TRBJ2-7
D: TRBD1
CDR3: CASRQTGGEQYF

V: TRBV7-2
J: TRBJ2-1
D: -
CDR3: CASSLDGTYNEQFF

V: TRBV18
J: TRBJ2-7
D: TRBD1
CDR3: CASSPGTGGPYEQYF

V: TRBV9
J: TRBJ2-1
D: -
CDR3: CASSVETGRPYNEQFF

V: TRBV6-1
J: TRBJ1-2
D: -
CDR3: CASRRGEGAVDGYTF

V: TRBV30
J: TRBJ2-1
D: TRBD2
CDR3: CAWSVQSGKTYNEQFF

V: TRBV10-3
J: TRBJ2-1
D: -
CDR3: CAISDRPVDEQFF

V: TRBV6-6
J: TRBJ1-2
D: TRBD1
CDR3: CASSSRQGTAYGYTF